These T cell receptor beta chains were read from a single sample in a study of blood T cell repertoires in COVID-19. The assay was immunoSEQ multiplex PCR, and TCRdb's table has in-frame clones only and misses some. This sample carries over 85,000 clones, more than 85% of them seen once, and the ten largest clones take 4.2%. The sample comprised peripheral blood. All receptors come from a man aged 18 to 35 with acute or convalescent COVID-19. CDR3s include the opening cysteine and the closing phenylalanine or tryptophan. The order of the fields is V gene, J gene, D gene, clone size, CDR3 protein, CDR3 DNA. D genes are given only for firm matches. Clone size is given for some rows only: seen once, a few or many times, or a class if the clone is expanded.

>TRBV6-2/TRBV6-3|TRBJ2-7|TRBD1|once
CASSSSGGVTYEQYF
TGTGCCAGCAGTTCGTCAGGGGGCGTAACCTACGAGCAGTACTTC
>TRBV30|TRBJ2-7|NA|NA
CAWSPTTGSGEQYF
TGTGCCTGGAGTCCCACCACAGGGAGTGGAGAGCAGTACTTC
>TRBV19|TRBJ2-1|NA|NA
CASSIDSDNEQFF
TGTGCCAGTAGTATAGATTCTGACAATGAGCAGTTCTTC
>TRBV18|TRBJ1-4|TRBD1|NA
CASSPLQGTFNEKLFF
TGTGCCAGCTCACCACTACAGGGGACTTTTAATGAAAAACTGTTTTTT
>TRBV4-1|TRBJ2-7|NA|once
CASSSLSYEQYF
TGCGCCAGCAGCTCCTTGTCCTACGAGCAGTACTTC
>TRBV27|TRBJ1-1|NA|NA
CASSQGQGTEAFF
TGTGCCAGCAGCCAGGGGCAGGGAACTGAAGCTTTCTTT
>TRBV5-6|TRBJ1-1|TRBD1|NA
CASSLGTGVTPEAFF
TGTGCCAGCAGCTTGGGAACAGGGGTAACGCCTGAAGCTTTCTTT
>TRBV15|TRBJ2-3|NA|NA
CATSTYTDTQYF
TGTGCCACCAGCACCTACACAGATACGCAGTATTTT
>TRBV7-9|TRBJ1-2|TRBD1|NA
CASSFPGQGILGYTF
TGTGCCAGCAGCTTTCCGGGACAGGGGATCCTTGGCTACACCTTC
>TRBV6-5|TRBJ2-1|NA|NA
CASSLRQGNEQFF
TGTGCCAGCAGTTTACGGCAGGGAAATGAGCAGTTCTTC
>TRBV15|TRBJ1-6|TRBD1|NA
CATSRGGQGAYNSPLHF
TGTGCCACCAGCAGGGGAGGGCAGGGGGCGTATAATTCACCCCTCCACTTT
>TRBV19|TRBJ1-5|NA|once
CASSTGAGQPQHF
TGTGCCAGTAGTACAGGGGCAGGGCAGCCCCAGCATTTT
>TRBV12-3/TRBV12-4|TRBJ2-3|TRBD1|NA
CASSRDSLEQYF
TGTGCCAGCAGCCGGGACAGTCTAGAGCAGTATTTT
>TRBV2|TRBJ2-1|NA|NA
CASRQGSGDNEQFF
TGTGCCAGCAGACAGGGATCCGGCGACAATGAGCAGTTCTTC
>TRBV15|TRBJ1-2|NA|once
CATSRESGTGTLGYGYTF
TGTGCCACCAGCAGAGAAAGTGGTACAGGGACGTTGGGCTATGGCTACACCTTC
>TRBV18|TRBJ1-1|NA|NA
CASSQGRGTEAFF
TGTGCCAGCTCCCAGGGAAGGGGGACTGAAGCTTTCTTT
>TRBV30|TRBJ1-1|NA|once
CAWTSLGGTEAFF
TGTGCCTGGACTAGTTTGGGAGGCACTGAAGCTTTCTTT
>TRBV5-1|TRBJ2-7|TRBD2|NA
CASSPGGNEQYF
TGCGCCAGCAGCCCGGGGGGAAACGAGCAGTACTTC
>TRBV14|TRBJ2-7|TRBD2|NA
CASSLGTSGTYEQYF
TGTGCCAGCAGCTTAGGGACTAGCGGTACCTACGAGCAGTACTTC
>TRBV3-1/TRBV3-2|TRBJ1-1|TRBD1|once
CASSPEQTGVGRNTEAFF
TGTGCCAGCAGCCCAGAGCAAACAGGGGTGGGGCGGAACACTGAAGCCTTCTTT
>TRBV4-1|TRBJ2-7|TRBD2|NA
CASSLRTSGGEEQYF
TGCGCCAGCAGCCTTCGGACTAGCGGGGGAGAAGAGCAGTACTTC
>TRBV30|TRBJ1-1|TRBD1|NA
CAWGQPNTEAFF
TGTGCATGGGGACAGCCGAACACTGAAGCTTTCTTT
>TRBV5-1|TRBJ2-5|NA|NA
CASSLGQTLEETQYF
TGCGCCAGCAGCTTGGGACAGACGCTGGAAGAGACCCAGTACTTC
>TRBV30|TRBJ1-5|TRBD1|NA
CAWSSGGRQPQHF
TGTGCCTGGAGCTCAGGGGGCCGTCAGCCCCAGCATTTT
>TRBV6-5|TRBJ2-3|NA|NA
CASSYSTVRSTDTQYF
TGTGCCAGCAGTTACTCGACGGTCAGGTCAACAGATACGCAGTATTTT
>TRBV7-9|TRBJ1-3|NA|NA
CASSPYFWRPGLSGNTIYF
TGTGCCAGCAGCCCCTATTTTTGGAGGCCGGGTCTGAGCGGAAACACCATATATTTT
>TRBV25-1|TRBJ1-2|NA|NA
CASSVSGRGNYGYTF
TGTGCCAGCAGTGTCTCGGGGAGGGGAAACTATGGCTACACCTTC
>TRBV11-2|TRBJ2-1|TRBD2|NA
CASSLASGSYNEQFF
TGTGCCAGCAGCTTAGCTAGCGGATCCTACAATGAGCAGTTCTTC
>TRBV5-4|TRBJ1-2|NA|NA
CASSFGSYGYTF
TGTGCCAGCAGCTTTGGGAGCTATGGCTACACCTTC
>TRBV5-4|TRBJ2-1|TRBD2|NA
CASTPRTGLVSSYNEQFF
TGTGCCAGCACCCCAAGGACGGGACTAGTCTCCTCCTACAATGAGCAGTTCTTC
>TRBV12-3/TRBV12-4|TRBJ1-3|TRBD1|NA
CASTSRGGGFF
TGTGCCAGCACTTCCCGTGGAGGGGGCTTTTTT
>TRBV5-1|TRBJ1-6|NA|NA
CASSFGSFGSPLHF
TGCGCCAGCAGCTTTGGGAGTTTCGGGTCACCCCTCCACTTT
>TRBV2|TRBJ2-5|TRBD2|NA
CASSEGGSSEETQYF
TGTGCCAGCAGTGAGGGGGGGAGCAGTGAAGAGACCCAGTACTTC
>TRBV3-1/TRBV3-2|TRBJ1-2|NA|NA
CASSHITGLANYGYTF
TGTGCCAGCAGCCATATTACAGGATTAGCTAACTATGGCTACACCTTC
>TRBV28|TRBJ1-2|NA|NA
CASSPPDSHRWGGYTF
TGTGCCAGCAGTCCCCCGGACAGCCACCGTTGGGGTGGCTACACCTTC
>TRBV4-1|TRBJ1-2|TRBD1|NA
CASSQEDRGRNGYTF
TGCGCCAGCAGCCAAGAGGACAGGGGGCGTAATGGCTACACCTTC
>TRBV5-4|TRBJ2-7|NA|NA
CASSSPGLATGYEQYF
TGTGCCAGCAGTTCACCGGGACTGGCCACCGGCTACGAGCAGTACTTC
>TRBV2|TRBJ2-1|NA|few
CASRRGGVTYNEQFF
TGTGCCAGCAGGCGTGGCGGGGTCACCTACAATGAGCAGTTCTTC
>TRBV6-5|TRBJ1-1|NA|NA
CASSITGLDTEAFF
TGTGCCAGCAGTATCACAGGGCTGGACACTGAAGCTTTCTTT
>TRBV29-1|TRBJ2-1|TRBD1|NA
CSAPLGQVYEQFF
TGCAGCGCACCGCTAGGACAGGTATATGAGCAGTTCTTC
>TRBV25-1|TRBJ1-4|NA|once
CASSEPGRANEKLFF
TGTGCCAGCAGTGAGCCAGGCAGGGCTAATGAAAAACTGTTTTTT
>TRBV3-1/TRBV3-2|TRBJ1-1|NA|NA
CASSQDAGSYGGEAFF
TGTGCCAGCAGCCAAGATGCAGGATCTTATGGAGGTGAAGCTTTCTTT
>TRBV4-2|TRBJ1-2|TRBD1|once
CASSQTGDGYTF
TGTGCCAGCAGCCAAACAGGGGATGGCTACACCTTC
>TRBV30|TRBJ2-1|NA|NA
CAWSGDRRDEQFF
TGTGCCTGGAGCGGGGACCGGAGGGATGAGCAGTTCTTC
>TRBV30|TRBJ2-2|TRBD1|once
CAWSVQGNGELFF
TGTGCCTGGAGTGTACAGGGGAACGGGGAGCTGTTTTTT
>TRBV4-1|TRBJ2-5|TRBD2|NA
CASSQVGLDQETQYF
TGCGCCAGCAGCCAAGTGGGACTAGACCAAGAGACCCAGTACTTC
>TRBV24-1|TRBJ2-5|NA|NA
CATSEGAGGHREETQYF
TGTGCCACCAGTGAGGGGGCAGGAGGTCACAGGGAAGAGACCCAGTACTTC
>TRBV29-1|TRBJ1-3|NA|once
CSVDGTGSGNTIYF
TGCAGCGTTGATGGCACAGGTAGTGGAAACACCATATATTTT
>TRBV19|TRBJ2-1|NA|NA
CASSLRGHEQFF
TGTGCCAGTAGTCTCAGGGGCCATGAGCAGTTCTTC
>TRBV24-1|TRBJ2-5|TRBD1|NA
CATSDPTGGVETQYF
TGTGCCACCAGTGATCCAACAGGGGGCGTGGAGACCCAGTACTTC
>TRBV5-6|TRBJ2-4|NA|NA
CASSLLLDRRVPQNIQYF
TGTGCCAGCAGCTTGCTGTTGGATAGGAGGGTGCCCCAAAACATTCAGTACTTC
>TRBV9|TRBJ2-3|NA|NA
CASSPEGGGTDTQYF
TGTGCCAGCAGCCCGGAGGGTGGCGGGACAGATACGCAGTATTTT
>TRBV28|TRBJ2-7|TRBD2|NA
CASSLKFRRQGGQWSLYEQYF
TGTGCCAGCAGTTTAAAATTTAGGAGGCAGGGAGGGCAATGGTCCCTCTACGAGCAGTACTTC